This TCR beta chain was captured in a study of blood T cell repertoires in COVID-19. The assay was immunoSEQ multiplex PCR, and TCRdb's table has in-frame clones only and misses some. The data show around 200,000 clones, with over 80% seen just once and about 7% held by the top ten. This clone has a single count. Trimming cost V 5 bases and J 0 bases, with 7 bases left between them. Germline loops: CDR1 SGHDN, CDR2 FVKESK. The CDR3 runs 13 residues. The sequencing input was peripheral blood. The TCR was taken from a woman in her thirties or forties with COVID-19, enrolled during active disease. The chain carries TRBV14 and TRBJ1-2; D remains ambiguous. The DNA of the CDR3 is TGTGCCAGCAGCGATGTAGCTAACTATGGCTACACCTTC. As protein: CASSDVANYGYTF.